This TCR beta chain is drawn from a study of beta chain features in type 1 diabetes (dated by TCRdb to 2016 to 2019). In the study overall: Mean age, gender distribution, total cell number and subset yield did not differ between patients and healthy donors. A total of roughly 100 million sorted cells were examined across all samples, and the number of cells per subset was strongly correlated with RNA yield. In the study, TCRB repertoires of sorted circulating CD4+ T cell subsets from recently diagnosed type 1 diabetes patients were compared with those of matched healthy donors. Naive and central memory subsets were obtained from all 30 or so donors, but regulatory and stem cell-like memory subsets were isolated from only 8 patients and about 8 healthy donors.

Concerning this clone itself: It lacks a known antigen. The junction departs from germline at one end; a sequencing error may be responsible. The same CDR3 can be traced to other DNA sequences in this sample.

Each donor gave one peripheral blood draw, averaging approximately 120 mL, which was collected into heparinised tubes. Naive, central memory, regulatory and stem cell-like memory CD4+ T cells were sorted on a BD FACSAria II using a panel including CD45RO, CCR7, CD25, CD127, CD95 and CD27. Purity was above 95% for every sorted population. PBMCs were isolated immediately by Lymphoprep density gradient centrifugation and stained directly without culture. Samples were stained and sorted in pairs, with one healthy donor and one patient per experiment, so that batch effects were minimized. CDR1 and CDR2, looked up from the germline V gene, are SGHTA and FQGTGA. The CDR3 covers 14 residues, taking in both the cysteine and the phenylalanine. CDR3 DNA only is kept here, 42 bases in frame from base 1. General conclusions and limits of the study: Because cDNA rather than genomic DNA was sequenced, highly expressing activated cells could have been over-represented, although no difference in activation and CD3 levels was found between groups. Naive, central memory and regulatory TCRB repertoires appeared more similar among patients than among healthy donors. HLA sub-analyses involved small numbers of individuals, so any influence of HLA type on TCRB rearrangement remained unresolved. Shorter templates might have been favored by PCR, but patient and control samples were amplified and corrected together, so both groups would have been affected equally by any skew. A moderate but significant shortening of TCRB CDR3 length was observed in type 1 diabetes patients in all four CD4+ subsets. Patients with type 1 diabetes made fewer insertions and deleted more nucleotides at VDJ recombination sites, implying thymic rearrangement abnormalities.

The entire isolated RNA was reverse transcribed using the High Capacity cDNA Reverse Transcription Kit, and thus expressed TCRB transcripts were sequenced. Naive, central memory and regulatory T cell samples underwent deep immunoSEQ sequencing, averaging about 3.57 million total reads per sample. After sorted cells were lysed in RLT buffer, RNA was extracted with DNase-treated RNeasy Micro or Mini kits, with the choice depending on cell number. To prevent cross-contamination, every cell subset was processed on its own, while patient and healthy donor samples were processed together. The immunoSEQ multiplex PCR was used to amplify TCRB sequences from cDNA, generating 87-bp fragments that spanned the CDR3 region. Sequencing of the amplicons was performed on the Illumina HiSeq platform. As for the original processing: PCR bias was corrected computationally using synthetic template baselines, and reads within Hamming distance 2 were collapsed, with unmergeable singletons discarded. Reads were aligned to IMGT to assign V, D and J genes, CDR3 length, and insertions or deletions at six rearrangement sites. Clonotype counts were normalized to sorted cell number within each subset before computing true diversity and Gini coefficients with the tcR R package. The overlap coefficient, calculated on TCRB nucleotide sequences, was used to quantify repertoire sharing. Out-of-frame TCRB sequences from naive cells were analyzed as a proxy for the pre-selection repertoire. Sourced from immuneACCESS, this table was stored by TCRdb with only in-frame sequences that have V and J called. A share of the clones is absent; for the studies checked, an unresolved V gene accounts for under half, and the remainder has no known explanation. V and J calls and clone size come straight from that table; D and trimming were deduced from the DNA. The sample table shows about 300,000 clones, and approximately 13% are seen once. The ten most abundant clones make up 0.013% to 0.015% of the sample.

The sequenced material came from naive CD4+ T cells from blood. Sample cell subset or site, as interpreted from the label and publication: true naive CD4+ T cells. This sequence uses TRBV7-3 and TRBJ2-3; 8 bases in the junction line up with TRBD1. This receptor was identified in a woman between 18 and 30 years old with type 1 diabetes. The CDR3 region has the sequence CASSLAGGTDTQYF. The sequenced DNA: TGTGCCAGCAGCTTAGCAGGGGGCACCGATACGCAGTATTTT.